The 32 T cell receptor beta chains below all came from one sample that was sequenced in a study of T-cell reconstitution after alpha-beta-depleted transplantation in children. Unique molecular identifiers tagged the TCRbeta library. TCRdb reprocessed the PCR reads via MiXCR and lists one record per CDR3 protein. The sample holds about 640,000 distinct CDR3 sequences, 10% to 15% seen once. The sequenced sample was PBMCs, mostly from graft donor cells, obtained 360 days after TCRalphabeta/CD19-depleted stem cell transplant. Receptors were obtained from a male patient younger than 18 who had a stem cell transplant for acute myeloid leukemia, so the T cells may come from the graft donor.

This clonotype occurred a few times. V gene TRBV4-2 combines with J gene TRBJ2-3; 7 bases line up with TRBD2. Germline V lookup: CDR1 LGHNA, CDR2 YNFKEQ. The trim removed 6 bases at V and 5 bases at J, leaving 2 bases unmatched. This CDR3 has 12 amino acids. As DNA, the CDR3 is TGTGCCAGCAGGCTAGCGGAAGATACGCAGTATTTT. Its translation is CASRLAEDTQYF.

There are a few counts of this clonotype. The chain combines TRBV12-3 or TRBV12-4 with TRBJ2-3; 11 bases agree with TRBD2. With 5 bases clipped from V and 4 bases from J, the junction kept 5 bases outside the gene matches. The CDR3 length is 15 residues. The CDR3 DNA follows: TGTGCCAGCAGTGCGACTAGCGGGATGGCAGATACGCAGTATTTT. Amino acid sequence: CASSATSGMADTQYF.

This clonotype was seen a handful of times. The V gene is TRBV20-1, the J gene TRBJ2-1; D not certain. The length of the CDR3 is 12 residues. V dropped 3 bases and J dropped 5 bases, with 8 bases sitting between them. Germline CDR1 reads DFQATT; CDR2 reads SNEGSKA (reference sequence). CDR3 DNA sequence: TGCAGTGCTAGGTTCATTGACAATGAGCAGTTCTTC. This encodes CSARFIDNEQFF.

This clonotype has just a few counts. The chain links TRBV24-1 to TRBJ1-2, with TRBD1 matching over 7 bases. The CDR3 is 14 residues long. J was trimmed by 2 bases and V by 3 bases; bases with no gene match: 2. Germline values: CDR1 KGHDR, CDR2 SFDVKD. Here the CDR3 DNA reads TGTGCCACCAGTGATCGACAGGGAAACTATGGCTACACCTTC. This translates into CATSDRQGNYGYTF.

The chain uses TRBV3-1 and TRBJ1-1, with a possible D match to TRBD1 (6 bases). This CDR3 spans 12 amino acids. V gave up 6 bases and J gave up 10 bases, with 15 bases separating them. CDR1 and CDR2 from the germline V gene are LGHDT and YNNKEL (reference sequence). CDR3 protein: CASSSPGQGAFF. In DNA, the CDR3 is TGTGCCAGCAGTTCACCGGGACAAGGAGCTTTCTTT.

V and J are TRBV5-1 and TRBJ2-7, with D tentatively TRBD1 (5 bases). Trimming cost V 3 bases and J 6 bases, with 13 bases left between them. From germline, CDR1 is SGHRS and CDR2 YFSETQ. The CDR3 sequence is 13 residues long. The CDR3 coding sequence is TGCGCCAGCAGCTGGGGCCAAGCCCGCGAGCAGTACTTC. Translating gives CASSWGQAREQYF.

The V gene is TRBV5-1, the J gene TRBJ1-1; D unclear. The CDR3 is 12 amino acids. V lost 4 bases and J 4 bases, leaving 8 bases between the germline ends. Germline CDR1 SGHRS, CDR2 YFSETQ. CDR3 residues: CASSQPATEAFF. In DNA, the CDR3 is TGCGCCAGCAGCCAACCTGCCACTGAAGCTTTCTTT.

This clonotype appeared a few times. The chain joins TRBV5-6 to TRBJ2-1; no firm D call. V was clipped by 0 bases and J by 10 bases, with 5 bases between them. This CDR3 is 11 amino acids long. Germline CDR1 reads SGHDT; CDR2 reads YYEEEE. CDR3 in amino acids: CASSLEQEQFF. CDR3 DNA: TGTGCCAGCAGCTTGGAGCAGGAGCAGTTCTTC.

This clonotype was recorded a few times. This chain joins TRBV7-2 and TRBJ2-1; D is perhaps TRBD1 (5 bases). Germline lookup yields CDR1 SGHTA and CDR2 FQGNSA. The V and J ends lost 1 base and 9 bases respectively, with 19 bases between them. The CDR3 has 16 amino acids. CDR3 in amino acids: CASSLVRIRAPGEQFF. CDR3 DNA sequence: TGTGCCAGCAGCTTAGTGCGGATCAGGGCCCCCGGTGAGCAGTTCTTC.

This clonotype was counted between two and nine times. Germline and junction disagree at one end, which may indicate a read error. This sequence joins TRBV7-7 and TRBJ2-1; D remains ambiguous. Germline CDR1 is SSHAT and CDR2 is FNYEAQ (reference sequence). The CDR3 loop spans 17 amino acids. This CDR3 is CASSPTEWRSSYNEQFF. For the CDR3, the DNA is TGTGCTAGCAGCCCTACGGAATGGCGGAGCTCCTACAATGAGCAGTTCTTC.

The chain joins TRBV5-1 to TRBJ2-1; 8 bases align to TRBD2. Germline CDR1 reads SGHRS; CDR2 reads YFSETQ. The junction had 10 bases not matched to a gene; V was cut back by 0 bases and J by 8 bases. The CDR3 has 16 residues. CDR3 amino acids: CASSLDLAGGIHEQFF. The DNA of the CDR3 is TGCGCCAGCAGCTTGGATCTCGCGGGAGGTATCCATGAGCAGTTCTTC.

In its sample, this clonotype was seen once. Because the CDR3 is missing its conserved closing phenylalanine or tryptophan, this is likely a read error. The chain carries TRBV20-1 and TRBJ1-1, with D possibly matching TRBD1 (6 bases). The V gene's germline CDR1 is DFQATT and CDR2 SNEGSKA (reference sequence). The CDR3 consists of 15 residues. V gave up 1 base and J gave up 7 bases, with 19 bases separating them. CDR3 sequence reads: CSARANELQGNEAFS. CDR3 nucleotide sequence: TGCAGTGCTAGAGCGAACGAACTACAGGGTAATGAAGCTTTCTCT.

The V call is TRBV20-1, the J call TRBJ2-3; TRBD2 matches at 8 bases. After removal of 5 bases from V and 4 bases from J, the junction contained 8 bases not matched to a gene. CDR1 is DFQATT and CDR2 is SNEGSKA in the germline V gene (reference sequence). This CDR3 region has 14 residues. The CDR3 coding sequence is TGCAGTGCTTTGGCGGGAGGAGGGGCAGATACGCAGTATTTT. This gives the protein CSALAGGGADTQYF.

V gene TRBV19 combines with J gene TRBJ2-1; 10 bases are shared with TRBD2. Germline V lookup: CDR1 LNHDA, CDR2 SQIVND (reference sequence). CDR3 size: 15 residues. The junction had 12 bases not matched to a gene; V was cut back by 7 bases and J by 9 bases. For the CDR3, the DNA is TGTGCCAGTAAGGGGGGAGCGGGAGGGCGGGGTGAGCAGTTCTTC. The encoded protein is CASKGGAGGRGEQFF.

This clonotype was counted only a few times. V usage is TRBV9 and J usage is TRBJ2-5; possibly TRBD2 for D (5 bases). Trimming stripped 1 base from V and 4 bases from J, with 11 bases between. CDR1 is SGDLS, CDR2 YYNGEE, per germline. This CDR3 has 14 amino acids. The CDR3 DNA reads as TGTGCCAGCAGCGTAAATAGGCGGGCAGAGACCCAGTACTTC. This encodes CASSVNRRAETQYF. Combining the CDR3 with reference TRBV9 and TRBJ2-5 gives the whole variable domain DSGVTQTPKHLITATGQRVTLRCSPRSGDLSVYWYQQSLDQGLQFLIQYYNGEERAKGNILERFSAQQFPDLHSELNLSSLELGDSALYFCASSVNRRAETQYFGPGTRLLVL.

In this sample, this clonotype turned up many times. V usage is TRBV7-9 and J usage is TRBJ1-5; D call uncertain. Trimming left V 0 bases short and J 0 bases short, with 3 bases between. The germline V gene encodes CDR1 SEHNR and CDR2 FQNEAQ (reference sequence). CDR3 size: 14 residues. The CDR3 DNA reads TGTGCCAGCAGCTTAGCTGATAGCAATCAGCCCCAGCATTTT. The encoded protein is CASSLADSNQPQHF. Drawing the rest from reference TRBV7-9 and TRBJ1-5, the complete variable domain is DTGVSQNPRHKITKRGQNVTFRCDPISEHNRLYWYRQTLGQGPEFLTYFQNEAQLEKSRLLSDRFSAERPKGSFSTLEIQRTEQGDSAMYLCASSLADSNQPQHFGDGTRLSIL.

This clonotype has only a few counts. The chain is built from TRBV7-2 and TRBJ1-2, with TRBD1 matching over 10 bases. Germline V gene data show CDR1 as SGHTA and CDR2 as FQGNSA. J lost 3 bases, V lost 6 bases, and 16 bases had no gene match. CDR3 length equals 18 residues. The CDR3 spells CASRGFWDRGIEDYGYTF. The CDR3 DNA follows: TGTGCCAGCAGAGGATTCTGGGACAGGGGAATTGAGGACTATGGCTACACCTTC.

This clonotype was found a few times. In DNA, the CDR3 is TGTGCCAGCAGGTTTGGATCCAACCCTCCTGGAAACACCATATATTTT. The encoded protein is CASRFGSNPPGNTIYF. The chain joins TRBV28 to TRBJ1-3; no reliable D call. Germline loops: CDR1 MDHEN, CDR2 SYDVKM. V was shortened by 6 bases and J by 2 bases, with 17 bases between the two germline ends. The CDR3 runs to 16 residues.

This clonotype has a handful of counts. The J gene is TRBJ1-5, the V gene TRBV7-3; 10 nucleotides align to TRBD1. Germline V gene data show CDR1 as SGHTA and CDR2 as FQGTGA. V gave up 0 bases and J gave up 0 bases; unmatched junction bases: 5. This CDR3 has 18 residues. CDR3 region: CASSLTKDRGPSNQPQHF. CDR3 bases: TGTGCCAGCAGCTTAACGAAAGACAGGGGGCCTAGCAATCAGCCCCAGCATTTT.

V gene TRBV29-1 combines with J gene TRBJ1-2, with 7 bases fitting TRBD1. CDR3 length: 13 residues. V was clipped by 8 bases and J by 1 base; unmatched bases: 7. CDR1 and CDR2 from the germline V gene are SQVTM and ANQGSEA. The CDR3 is CSSRDRFNYGYTF. CDR3 in DNA: TGCAGCTCACGGGACAGATTTAACTATGGCTACACCTTC.

The chain carries TRBV20-1 and TRBJ2-7, with 9 nucleotides matching TRBD1. The CDR3 length is 15 residues. Unmatched junction bases numbered 8, after V lost 5 bases and J lost 0 bases. Germline V gives CDR1 DFQATT, CDR2 SNEGSKA (reference sequence). CDR3 in DNA: TGCAGTGCTCCCACTCGACAGGGGGTCTCCTACGAGCAGTACTTC. Encoded protein: CSAPTRQGVSYEQYF.

This clonotype has a handful of counts. The V gene is TRBV5-1, the J gene TRBJ1-1; D not certain. Trimming stripped 0 bases from V and 3 bases from J, with 12 bases between. Germline V gives CDR1 SGHRS, CDR2 YFSETQ. This CDR3 has 15 residues. CDR3: CASSLVGPRYTEAFF. In nucleotides, the CDR3 is TGCGCCAGCAGCTTGGTCGGGCCGCGCTACACTGAAGCTTTCTTT.

This clonotype was observed at least ten times. The chain couples TRBV12-5 to TRBJ2-1, with a weak D call TRBD1 (6 bases). The CDR3 length is 14 residues. With 1 base removed from V and 4 bases from J, the gap between germline ends came to 8 bases. Germline V gene lookup returns CDR1 LGHNT and CDR2 FRNRAP. The DNA for the CDR3 is TGTGCTAGTGGTTTGGCAGGGACATACAATGAGCAGTTCTTC. Translated: CASGLAGTYNEQFF.

This clonotype was detected only a few times. The rearrangement links TRBV2 to TRBJ2-1, with 9 positions matching TRBD2. Germline-derived CDR1 and CDR2 are SNHLY and FYNNEI. Trimming at V came to 3 bases and at J to 6 bases, leaving 9 bases not matched to a gene. There are 16 residues in the CDR3. The CDR3 nucleotides are TGTGCCAGCAGTGACAAGCGGGAGGCCACAGTCAATGAGCAGTTCTTC. Its protein is CASSDKREATVNEQFF.

The chain is built from TRBV27 and TRBJ2-5, with D perhaps TRBD2 (6 bases). Per germline, CDR1 MNHEY and CDR2 SMNVEV (reference sequence). The CDR3 is made up of 15 amino acids. Trimming took off 3 bases at V and 5 bases at J, with 16 bases between the two ends. The CDR3 protein is CASSFGGGVGETQYF. In nucleotides, the CDR3 is TGTGCCAGCAGTTTCGGAGGAGGGGTGGGGGAGACCCAGTACTTC.

This chain links TRBV6-5 with TRBJ2-5, with D hard to call. Trimming shortened V by 2 bases and J by 1 base, and 5 bases separated the two germline ends. Germline loops: CDR1 MNHEY, CDR2 SVGAGI. The CDR3 extends over 13 amino acids. The CDR3 protein is CASSYHFQETQYF. The CDR3 DNA sequence: TGTGCCAGCAGTTACCACTTCCAAGAGACCCAGTACTTC.

The chain carries TRBV25-1 and TRBJ2-7; 13 bases are shared with TRBD2. The CDR3 is 18 residues long. Germline V gene data show CDR1 as MGHDK and CDR2 as SYGVNS. The junction had 9 bases not matched to a gene; V was cut back by 1 base and J by 3 bases. CDR3 sequence: CASSELRTSGSKRYEQYF. The DNA for the CDR3 is TGTGCCAGCAGTGAATTAAGGACTAGCGGGAGCAAACGCTACGAGCAGTACTTC.

This clonotype was seen a few times. V and J are TRBV29-1 and TRBJ2-5; D is possibly TRBD1 (6 bases). Trimming stripped 1 base from V and 5 bases from J, with 11 bases between. This CDR3 has 13 amino acids. CDR1 and CDR2 (germline): SQVTM, ANQGSEA. CDR3 sequence: CSVEASTGETQYF. In DNA form, the CDR3 reads TGCAGCGTTGAAGCCTCCACAGGGGAGACCCAGTACTTC.

This chain uses TRBV4-2 with TRBJ1-2; 7 bases are shared with TRBD1. The CDR3 has 13 amino acids. Trimming took 4 bases from V and 8 from J; bases not matched to a gene: 7. CDR1 is LGHNA and CDR2 is YNFKEQ in the germline V gene. CDR3 bases: TGTGCCAGCAGCCGCAACAGGGGAGGAGGCTACACCTTC. Protein product: CASSRNRGGGYTF.

This clonotype was counted between two and nine times. V gene TRBV12-3 or TRBV12-4 combines with J gene TRBJ1-6, with D uncertain. The CDR3 is 12 residues long. Trimming left V 3 bases short and J 13 bases short, with 10 bases between. CDR3 residues: CASSFSFLPLHF. The CDR3 DNA follows: TGTGCCAGCAGTTTTAGTTTCTTGCCCCTCCACTTT.

The chain is built from TRBV6-2 or TRBV6-3 and TRBJ2-1; 7 positions agree with TRBD1. CDR1 and CDR2 from the germline V gene are MNHEY and SVGEGT. CDR3 size: 14 residues. V shed 8 bases, J shed 4 bases, and the junction held 8 bases outside the gene matches. The CDR3 coding sequence is TGTGCCAGCGATAAACGGACAGGTTACAATGAGCAGTTCTTC. It specifies CASDKRTGYNEQFF.

This clonotype was observed at least ten times. The chain carries TRBV7-2 and TRBJ1-3; D not resolved. The CDR3 spans 10 residues. Germline V lookup: CDR1 SGHTA, CDR2 FQGNSA. V lost 10 bases, J lost 13 bases, and 14 bases lay in between. The CDR3 DNA reads TGTGCCATCATGCCGGCCACTATATATTTT. Its translation: CAIMPATIYF.